These T cell receptor beta chains were read from a single sample in a study of CD8 T cells in ankylosing spondylitis. TCRdb re-derived calls from the 5' RACE reads in MiXCR, one entry per CDR3 protein. Among about 160,000 distinct CDR3 sequences listed, 9.5% to 10% were seen once. The sequenced sample consisted of blood, either unsorted or a sorted T cell fraction (not recorded which). These receptors were collected from a female donor with ankylosing spondylitis or in good health (not recorded which). CDR3s include the opening cysteine and the closing phenylalanine or tryptophan. D genes are given only for firm matches. Not all rows give a size; the values are once, few, many and, for expanded clones, a class.

V	J	D	size	DNA	CDR3
TRBV15	TRBJ2-1	TRBD2	few	TGTGCCACCAGCAAAGGACTAGCGGGCTACAATGAGCAGTTCTTC	CATSKGLAGYNEQFF
TRBV29-1	TRBJ1-2	TRBD1	few	TGCAGCGTTGGGCGAATGGACAGGGAAAACTATGGCTACACCTTC	CSVGRMDRENYGYTF
TRBV12-3/TRBV12-4	TRBJ2-3	.	many	TGTGCCAGCAGTTCTAGAGCCACAGATACGCAGTATTTT	CASSSRATDTQYF
TRBV7-9	TRBJ2-3	.	.	TGTGCCAGCAGCACTAGTGGAGTGGGGCAGTATTTT	CASSTSGVGQYF
TRBV3-1	TRBJ1-1	.	many	TGTGCCAGCAGCCAAGTATTGTTCCGGGCGGCGGGTAACACTGAAGCTTTCTTT	CASSQVLFRAAGNTEAFF
TRBV6-1	TRBJ2-3	TRBD2	many	TGTGCCAGCAGTCTTAGCGGGAGGGGAGGTACGCAGTATTTT	CASSLSGRGGTQYF
TRBV4-2	TRBJ2-1	.	.	TGTGCCAGCAGCGTTGTGGTCGGCACCAATGAGCAGTTCTTC	CASSVVVGTNEQFF
TRBV12-3/TRBV12-4	TRBJ1-1	.	many	TGTGCCAGCAGTTTAAGAACAGGGAACACTGAAGCTTTCTTT	CASSLRTGNTEAFF
TRBV3-1	TRBJ1-1	.	.	TGTGCCAGCAGCCAAGGCGACCCGGGGATGAACACTGAAGCTTTCTTT	CASSQGDPGMNTEAFF
TRBV20-1	TRBJ2-7	.	few	TGCAGTGCCCTGACTTACGAGCAGTACTTC	CSALTYEQYF
TRBV7-6	TRBJ2-3	.	few	TGTGCCAGCAGCTTTCTAGGTTCGAGCACAGATACGCAGTATTTT	CASSFLGSSTDTQYF
TRBV5-1	TRBJ2-3	TRBD2	.	TGCGCCAGCAGCTTGAGGGGGCGACCGGGACTAGCGGGAGAGACCGCAGATACGCAGTATTTT	CASSLRGRPGLAGETADTQYF
TRBV10-3	TRBJ2-7	.	.	TGTGCCATCAGTGATAGCTCCTACGAGCAGTACTTC	CAISDSSYEQYF
TRBV9	TRBJ1-2	.	.	TGTGCCAGCGAACGGGACAACTATGGCTACACCTTC	CASERDNYGYTF
TRBV7-9	TRBJ2-5	.	many	TGTGCCAGCAGCTTATTCGAAGGCGGTAGGACAGAGACCCAGTACTTC	CASSLFEGGRTETQYF
TRBV10-1	TRBJ2-1	.	few	TGCGCCAGCAGTGATTCGGGACCCTACAATGAGCAGTTCTTC	CASSDSGPYNEQFF
TRBV2	TRBJ2-1	TRBD2	few	TGTGCCAGCAGTGAAAACTTATTAGCGGGAGATGAGCAGTTCTTC	CASSENLLAGDEQFF
TRBV5-1	TRBJ2-1	.	many	TGCGCCAGCAGCTTGGCGCGGCCTTCCTACAATGAGCAGTTCTTC	CASSLARPSYNEQFF
TRBV5-4	TRBJ2-2	.	.	TGTGCCAGCAGCACCGGGACGGCAGGGGGGGAGCTGTTTTTT	CASSTGTAGGELFF
TRBV10-3	TRBJ2-2	.	few	TGTGCCACCCAAATAGGGGCGGAGACCGGGGAGCTGTTTTTT	CATQIGAETGELFF
TRBV20-1	TRBJ2-5	TRBD2	few	TGCAGTGCTAGAGATGTGGCTAGCGGGAGAGGGGAGACCCAGTACTTC	CSARDVASGRGETQYF
TRBV13	TRBJ1-1	.	few	TGTGCCAGCAGCCCCCGGGCCTCCGAAGCTTTCTTT	CASSPRASEAFF
TRBV6-2/TRBV6-3	TRBJ1-1	TRBD1	.	TGTGCCAGGACAGGGGGCTCGATGAACACTGAAGCTTTCTTT	CARTGGSMNTEAFF
TRBV7-3	TRBJ2-1	.	many	TGTGCCAGCAGCCATACATCCGGGAATGAGCAGTTCTTC	CASSHTSGNEQFF
TRBV10-3	TRBJ2-3	.	.	TGTGCCAGTCCCTGTAGGCCCTCAGATACGCAGTATTTT	CASPCRPSDTQYF
TRBV28	TRBJ2-7	.	.	TGTGCCAGCACCACCAACAGGGAACTCTACGAGCAGTACTTC	CASTTNRELYEQYF
TRBV19	TRBJ1-1	.	many	TGTGCCACCCGGGAGGGGTCGACGGACACTGAAGCTTTCTTT	CATREGSTDTEAFF
TRBV9	TRBJ2-1	.	.	TGTGCCAGCAGCGACTTAAGAAGAGGGAGCAATGAGCAGTTCTTC	CASSDLRRGSNEQFF
TRBV12-3/TRBV12-4	TRBJ1-1	.	many	TGTGCCAGCACCGGTGGGACTGAAGCTTTCTTT	CASTGGTEAFF
TRBV7-8	TRBJ2-2	.	.	TGTGCCACCTCCCTCCGTCCGACCGGGGAGCTGTTTTTT	CATSLRPTGELFF
TRBV28	TRBJ2-1	TRBD2	few	TGTGCCAGCAGTTTAACTAGCGGGAGGGCCTGGGGTGAGCAGTTCTTC	CASSLTSGRAWGEQFF
TRBV10-1	TRBJ2-3	.	few	TGCGCCAGCTCCCGGGCAAGAATCACAGATACGCAGTATTTT	CASSRARITDTQYF
TRBV28	TRBJ2-1	.	.	TGTGCCAGCACTCTAGGCAGCCCCAATGAGCAGTTCTTC	CASTLGSPNEQFF
TRBV7-2	TRBJ2-1	TRBD2	.	TGTGCCAGCAGCTTAAGCGGGACTAGCAGACCCTACAATGAGCAGTTCTTC	CASSLSGTSRPYNEQFF
TRBV10-3	TRBJ2-3	TRBD2	few	TGTGCCATCAGAACCGGGACTAGCGGGATTGGCCCAGATACGCAGTATTTT	CAIRTGTSGIGPDTQYF
TRBV27	TRBJ2-7	.	.	TGTGCCAGCAGTTATAGTAGGGGAAGATCCTACGAGCAGTACTTC	CASSYSRGRSYEQYF
TRBV28	TRBJ2-3	.	.	TGTGCCAGCAGCCTCCGGGGAGGGGGGGATACGCAGTATTTT	CASSLRGGGDTQYF
TRBV15	TRBJ2-5	.	many	TGTGCCACCAGTCGGGTGAGGGAGACCCAGTACTTC	CATSRVRETQYF
TRBV12-3/TRBV12-4	TRBJ2-7	.	few	TGTGCCAGCAGTTCCGGCGCCTTGCAGTACTTC	CASSSGALQYF
TRBV6-1	TRBJ1-2	.	.	TGTGCCAGCAGTGATCGCGCACGACTTAATGGCTACACCTTC	CASSDRARLNGYTF
TRBV7-9	TRBJ2-3	TRBD2	.	TGTGCCAGCATTGGACTAGCTACAGATACGCAGTATTTT	CASIGLATDTQYF
TRBV6-1	TRBJ2-3	.	.	TGTGCCAGCAGTCCTCCCGGGACGTATAGCACAGATACGCAGTATTTT	CASSPPGTYSTDTQYF
TRBV19	TRBJ2-7	.	.	TGTGCCAGTAAAGGAGGCACCTCCTACGAGCAGTACTTC	CASKGGTSYEQYF
TRBV27	TRBJ2-5	TRBD1	many	TGTGCCAGCAAAGACAGGGGTGGAGAGACCCAGTACTTC	CASKDRGGETQYF
TRBV11-2	TRBJ1-1	TRBD1	few	TGTGCCAGCAGCTCAATCGACAGGGCGAAGGGGACTGAAGCTTTCTTT	CASSSIDRAKGTEAFF
TRBV24-1	TRBJ2-1	TRBD2	.	TGTGCCACCAGTGACCCTAGCGGGAACTCCTACAATGAGCAGTTCTTC	CATSDPSGNSYNEQFF
TRBV9	TRBJ2-7	.	many	TGTGCCAGCAGCGTTGGTAGCTCCTACGAGCAGTACTTC	CASSVGSSYEQYF
TRBV27	TRBJ1-5	.	.	TGTGCCAGCAGTTCACTCGGGGCCTCGAATCAGCCCCAGCATTTT	CASSSLGASNQPQHF
TRBV20-1	TRBJ1-2	.	few	TGCAGTGCTAGAGGAGTGGACATCTATGGCTACACCTTC	CSARGVDIYGYTF
TRBV6-1	TRBJ2-3	.	many	TGTGCCAGCAGCGAGCAACAGGGTGGCACAGATACGCAGTATTTT	CASSEQQGGTDTQYF
TRBV27	TRBJ2-1	TRBD2	few	TGTGCCAGCAGTTCTCTAGCGGGAGCGGATGAGCAGTTCTTC	CASSSLAGADEQFF
TRBV5-6	TRBJ2-5	.	.	TGTGCCAGCAACGGAGCGGGCAGCCAAGAGACCCAGTACTTC	CASNGAGSQETQYF
TRBV7-6	TRBJ2-1	.	few	TGTGCCAGCAGCTCCGCCCCGGGACGGAGCAATGAGCAGTTCTTC	CASSSAPGRSNEQFF
TRBV7-2	TRBJ1-2	.	many	TGTGCCAGCAGCTTAGTCGCAGGGTCATATAGGGACACCTTC	CASSLVAGSYRDTF
TRBV6-5	TRBJ1-2	TRBD1	few	TGTGCCGCCGGGGACAGGGAGGGTGGCTACACCTTC	CAAGDREGGYTF
TRBV20-1	TRBJ2-1	TRBD2	.	TGCAGTGCCAGATTAGCGGGATCTTACAATGAGCAGTTCTTC	CSARLAGSYNEQFF
TRBV7-6	TRBJ1-3	.	.	TGTGCCAGCGGCCCCGAGCAAAACACCATATATTTT	CASGPEQNTIYF
TRBV24-1	TRBJ1-5	.	.	TGTGCCACCAGTGAGACTGATAGCAATCAGCCCCAGCATTTT	CATSETDSNQPQHF
TRBV7-9	TRBJ2-2	.	.	TGTGCCAGCAGCCTCTGGGTGAGCACCGGGGAGCTGTTTTTT	CASSLWVSTGELFF
TRBV7-8	TRBJ2-1	TRBD2	few	TGTGCCAGCAGCTTAGCGGGAGCGGGAGGTGATGAGCAGTTCTTC	CASSLAGAGGDEQFF